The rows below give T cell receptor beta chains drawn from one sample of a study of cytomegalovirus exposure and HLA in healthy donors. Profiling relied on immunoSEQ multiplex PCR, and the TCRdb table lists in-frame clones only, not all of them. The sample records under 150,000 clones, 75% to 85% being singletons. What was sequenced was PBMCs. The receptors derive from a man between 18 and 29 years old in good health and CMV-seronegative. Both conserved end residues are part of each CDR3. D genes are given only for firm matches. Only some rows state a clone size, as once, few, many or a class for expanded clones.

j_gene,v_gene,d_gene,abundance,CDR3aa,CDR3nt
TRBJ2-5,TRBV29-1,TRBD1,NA,CSVEGQGRETQYF,TGCAGCGTTGAAGGACAGGGACGAGAGACCCAGTACTTC
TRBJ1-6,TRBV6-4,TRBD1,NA,CASSGTGDSPLHF,TGTGCCAGCAGCGGGACAGGGGATTCACCCCTCCACTTT
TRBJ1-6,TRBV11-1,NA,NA,CASSRSGNNSPLHF,TGTGCCAGCAGCCGCTCAGGGAACAATTCACCCCTCCACTTT
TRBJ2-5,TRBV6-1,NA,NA,CASRAHLREEETQYF,TGTGCCAGCAGAGCTCACCTAAGGGAGGAGGAGACCCAGTACTTC
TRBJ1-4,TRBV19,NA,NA,CASGPAGFKGINEKLFF,TGTGCCAGTGGCCCTGCGGGGTTCAAGGGCATTAATGAAAAACTGTTTTTT
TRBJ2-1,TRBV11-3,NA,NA,CASSLGADPGANYFEQFF,TGTGCCAGCAGCTTAGGAGCGGATCCAGGGGCTAACTACTTTGAGCAGTTCTTC
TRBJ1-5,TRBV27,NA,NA,CASSYQGVKDQPQHF,TGTGCCAGCAGTTACCAGGGTGTGAAGGATCAGCCCCAGCATTTT
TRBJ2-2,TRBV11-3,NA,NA,CASSLGGRGAIGELFF,TGTGCCAGCAGCTTAGGCGGCAGGGGGGCTATCGGGGAGCTGTTTTTT
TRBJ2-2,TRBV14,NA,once,CASSPLVNTGELFF,TGTGCCAGCAGCCCACTAGTTAACACCGGGGAGCTGTTTTTT
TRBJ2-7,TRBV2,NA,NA,CASSPRGRKTYEQYF,TGTGCCAGCAGCCCCCGGGGGAGAAAAACCTACGAGCAGTACTTC
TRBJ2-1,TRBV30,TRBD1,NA,CAWSDYGPGDRHTYNEQFF,TGTGCCTGGAGTGATTACGGACCAGGGGACAGACATACCTACAATGAGCAGTTCTTC
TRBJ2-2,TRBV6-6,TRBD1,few,CASSYGQGNTGELFF,TGTGCCAGCAGTTACGGACAGGGGAACACCGGGGAGCTGTTTTTT
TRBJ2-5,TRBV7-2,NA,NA,CASSPKASERETQYF,TGTGCCAGCAGCCCCAAAGCCTCCGAGAGGGAGACCCAGTACTTC